The clone carrying this TCR beta chain was picked up many times. Antigen: not known. Ophthalmopathy patients all had a Clinical Activity Score of at least 3, a NOSPECS grade of at least 4 and disease under 3 months old. PBMCs were sourced from roughly 10 ml fresh peripheral blood. It was RNA transcripts that yielded the amplified TCR beta CDR3 regions. The HTBI primer set was used in a first-round RT-PCR of the TCR CDR3. One entry per CDR3 protein results from TCRdb running MiXCR on the multiplex PCR reads. Of hundreds of thousands of distinct CDR3 sequences in the sample, approximately 15% are singletons; the top ten hold about 13%. The sample originates from a study of T cells in Graves' hyperthyroidism and ophthalmopathy. Study results and limitations: Stable hyperthyroidism and ophthalmopathy were separated using 13 V-J signatures.

Sequencing was done on a sample of blood. The clonotype was recovered from a man younger than 30 with Graves' ophthalmopathy.

The CDR3 sequence is CASSDEARRETQYF. The DNA of the CDR3 is TGTGCCAGCAGTGACGAGGCTAGGAGGGAGACCCAGTACTTC. The chain is built from TRBV6-1 and TRBJ2-5, with a weak D call TRBD2 (5 bases). The V gene lost 3 bases and the J gene lost 5 bases, with 13 bases spanning the gap. Germline CDR1 MNHNS, CDR2 SASEGT. The CDR3 is 14 residues long.